The entry below describes one T cell receptor (beta chain). Its antigen is as yet unknown. These data belong to a study of shared clonotypes between healthy human individuals. Whole-study findings and limits: Specimens sampled were limited to blood, with tissue repertoires likely differing.

The CDR3 loop spans 16 amino acids. Trimming took off 1 base at V and 2 bases at J, with 11 bases between the two ends. Germline-derived CDR1 and CDR2 are KGHSH and LQKENI. Several immunoSEQ plates received, in even portions, the genomic DNA of each subset. About 33,000 T cell genomes (roughly 220 ng DNA) went into each sorted-subset replicate. Clones were read by immunoSEQ multiplex PCR, and TCRdb kept only the in-frame ones, dropping some. The sample has 2 million to 3 million clones; approximately 93% are singletons. The sample was naive CD4+ T cells from PBMCs. Regarding subset: CD45RA+ positively selected. V gene TRBV18 combines with J gene TRBJ2-2; tentatively, D is TRBD1 (6 bases). The sequence came from a man younger than 30 in good health. Some clones in this sample may be carry-over from other donors' samples. Here the CDR3 reads CASSPLTGINTGELFF. The CDR3 coding sequence is TGTGCCAGCTCACCACTCACAGGGATTAACACCGGGGAGCTGTTTTTT.